This T cell receptor beta chain was identified during a study of blood T cell repertoires in COVID-19. On the study more broadly: T cells, B-cell-depleted T cells, or PBMCs provided the cDNA or gDNA that served as material.

In the original analysis: Amplification from reference gene primers served as the basis for estimated nucleated cell counts. The data were produced by immunoSEQ multiplex PCR, yet TCRdb's version contains in-frame clones alone and is incomplete. The DNA gave D and trimming, while V, J and clone size come from that table. The data show around 200,000 clones, 85% to 90% seen once. The sample was peripheral blood. The clonotype was recovered from a man between 60 and 70 years old who had recovered from COVID-19.

CDR3 region: CASSIGRVGGYTF. CDR3 in DNA: TGTGCCAGTAGTATAGGTCGGGTCGGCGGCTACACCTTC. This chain links TRBV19 with TRBJ1-2; D gene unclear. V was clipped by 1 base and J by 8 bases, with 11 bases between them. This CDR3 contains 13 residues. Germline V gives CDR1 LNHDA, CDR2 SQIVND (reference sequence).